One and the same sample provided the 31 T cell receptor beta chains below, sequenced in a study of blood T cell repertoires in COVID-19. Sequencing was performed with immunoSEQ multiplex PCR; in TCRdb, only in-frame clones are kept and a portion is missing. The table includes 180,000 or so clones, 70% to 90% detected once. The material sequenced was peripheral blood. Receptors were obtained from a woman older than 75 with acute or convalescent COVID-19.

J is TRBJ1-1 and V is TRBV6-5; D call uncertain. Germline CDR1 reads MNHEY; CDR2 reads SVGAGI. The CDR3 runs 15 residues. V was shortened by 0 bases and J by 8 bases, with 16 bases between the two germline ends. The CDR3 DNA sequence: TGTGCCAGCAGTTACTCGAGGGATACCGGGGTGGAAGCTTTCTTT. Translating it yields CASSYSRDTGVEAFF.

The rearrangement joins TRBV27 to TRBJ2-5, with 13 bases fitting TRBD2. Germline values: CDR1 MNHEY, CDR2 SMNVEV (reference sequence). The V gene end was trimmed by 10 bases and the J gene end by 4 bases; junction bases not matched to a gene: 9. CDR3 length: 15 amino acids. The CDR3 nucleotides are TGTGCCAAAAGACTAGCGGGGGGCGGACCAGAGACCCAGTACTTC. This codes for CAKRLAGGGPETQYF.

The chain recombines TRBV7-8 with TRBJ2-1; 9 nucleotides line up with TRBD2. CDR1 is SGHVS and CDR2 is FQNEAQ in the germline V gene. The CDR3 runs 16 residues. Losses at the gene ends were 6 bases for V and 2 bases for J; bases not matched to a gene: 8. The chain's CDR3 is CASRRGRGRAYNEQFF. In DNA, the CDR3 is TGTGCCAGCAGGAGAGGGCGCGGGAGGGCCTACAATGAGCAGTTCTTC.

The V call is TRBV27, the J call TRBJ1-2, with 7 bases fitting TRBD1. The V segment lost 3 bases and the J segment 3 bases; nucleotides outside the gene matches: 10. This CDR3 has 16 residues. Germline V gene lookup returns CDR1 MNHEY and CDR2 SMNVEV (reference sequence). This CDR3 is CASSFTQGTNHYGYTF. The CDR3 nucleotides are TGTGCCAGCAGTTTTACACAGGGGACGAACCACTATGGCTACACCTTC.

The V call is TRBV9, the J call TRBJ1-2; possibly TRBD1 for D (5 bases). V lost 4 bases and J lost 1, with 23 bases in between. Germline V gene sequence: CDR1 SGDLS, CDR2 YYNGEE. The CDR3 runs to 18 residues. The CDR3 bases are TGTGCCAGCAGCCCCCAGGGCCCCGGGGGGTCCCATAACTATGGCTACACCTTC. It is translated as CASSPQGPGGSHNYGYTF.

CDR3 loop: CASRQGVSNQPQHF. DNA for the CDR3: TGTGCCAGCAGGCAAGGGGTTAGCAATCAGCCCCAGCATTTT. V gene TRBV28 combines with J gene TRBJ1-5, with a possible D match to TRBD1 (5 bases). The CDR3 has 14 amino acids. Looked up from germline, CDR1 is MDHEN and CDR2 is SYDVKM. V lost 6 bases to trimming and J lost 0 bases, with 9 bases between them.

The V and J genes are TRBV6-6 and TRBJ2-5; 10 bases align to TRBD1. The CDR3 is 15 amino acids. Looked up from germline, CDR1 is MNHNY and CDR2 is SVGAGI (reference sequence). The junction had 8 bases not matched to a gene; V was cut back by 5 bases and J by 5 bases. CDR3 residues: CASSTGTGVRETQYF. Written as DNA, the CDR3 is TGTGCCAGCAGTACCGGGACAGGGGTGAGGGAGACCCAGTACTTC.

The CDR3 DNA reads TGTGCCAGCAGCTTAACAAGGGGGACAATTCAAGAGACCCAGTACTTC. Translation gives CASSLTRGTIQETQYF. The gene calls are TRBV7-2 and TRBJ2-5, with a tentative D call TRBD1 (6 bases). V lost 2 bases to trimming and J lost 2 bases, with 15 bases between them. This CDR3 is 16 amino acids long. Germline lookup yields CDR1 SGHTA and CDR2 FQGNSA.

The CDR3 DNA follows: TGTGCCAGTAGTATTTGGCAGGGCGCGAACACCGGGGAGCTGTTTTTT. It specifies CASSIWQGANTGELFF. The rearrangement links TRBV19 to TRBJ2-2; tentative D call: TRBD1 (5 bases). CDR3 length: 16 residues. Germline CDR1 LNHDA, CDR2 SQIVND (reference sequence). The V and J ends lost 3 bases and 0 bases respectively, with 11 bases between them.

The chain is built from TRBV5-1 and TRBJ2-1; TRBD1 is a possible D gene (7 bases). From germline, CDR1 is SGHRS and CDR2 YFSETQ. There are 15 residues in the CDR3. The V end was cut by 1 base, the J end by 8 bases, with 16 bases between. CDR3 DNA: TGCGCCAGCAGCTTGATGATACCCAGGGGGGATGAGCAGTTCTTC. Translated: CASSLMIPRGDEQFF.

The chain links TRBV7-9 to TRBJ2-1, with 9 bases fitting TRBD1. The CDR3 extends over 15 amino acids. With 5 bases clipped from V and 2 bases from J, the junction kept 4 bases outside the gene matches. Germline lookup yields CDR1 SEHNR and CDR2 FQNEAQ (reference sequence). CDR3 DNA sequence: TGTGCCAGCAGCCCCACAGGGGGCACCTACAATGAGCAGTTCTTC. This sequence encodes CASSPTGGTYNEQFF.

V usage is TRBV6-4 and J usage is TRBJ2-5; 9 bases align to TRBD2. The V and J ends lost 3 bases and 4 bases, in that order; junction bases with no gene match: 6. The CDR3 contains 15 residues. Germline loops: CDR1 MRHNA, CDR2 SNTAGT. The DNA of the CDR3 is TGTGCCAGCAGTGAGCGGGGGGGCCCTCGAGAGACCCAGTACTTC. Protein sequence: CASSERGGPRETQYF.

J is TRBJ1-2 and V is TRBV27, with 8 nucleotides matching TRBD1. The CDR3 is 13 amino acids. Germline assignment: CDR1 MNHEY and CDR2 SMNVEV (reference sequence). The J segment lost 4 bases and the V segment lost 4 bases, leaving 2 bases of the junction unmatched. The CDR3: CASSWDRRYGYTF. In DNA, the CDR3 is TGTGCCAGCAGTTGGGACAGGCGCTATGGCTACACCTTC.

The CDR3 DNA sequence: TGCGCCAGCAGCCAAGAATCGGGGGTCAACACTGAAGCTTTCTTT. Protein sequence: CASSQESGVNTEAFF. The chain is built from TRBV4-1 and TRBJ1-1, with a weak D call TRBD1 (5 bases). The V end was cut by 0 bases, the J end by 2 bases, with 10 bases between. The CDR3 spans 15 residues. Germline CDR1 is MGHRA and CDR2 is YSYEKL.

The V gene is TRBV6-1, the J gene TRBJ2-2; 7 bases line up with TRBD2. Germline loops: CDR1 MNHNS, CDR2 SASEGT. V lost 5 bases, J lost 7 bases, and 7 bases stayed unmatched. There are 14 residues in the CDR3. The CDR3 protein is CASSFRDYDGELFF. The DNA of the CDR3 is TGTGCCAGCAGTTTCCGGGACTACGACGGGGAGCTGTTTTTT.

The rearrangement joins TRBV2 to TRBJ2-2; 9 bases are a match to TRBD2. This CDR3 has 14 residues. CDR1 and CDR2 from the germline V gene are SNHLY and FYNNEI. After removal of 8 bases from V and 2 bases from J, the junction contained 3 bases not matched to a gene. The CDR3 DNA follows: TGTGCCAGCCGAGCGGGGGGTAACACCGGGGAGCTGTTTTTT. Its translation is CASRAGGNTGELFF. The full variable domain, completed using reference TRBV2 and TRBJ2-2, is EPEVTQTPSHQVTQMGQEVILRCVPISNHLYFYWYRQILGQKVEFLVSFYNNEISEKSEIFDDQFSVERPDGSNFTLKIRSTKLEDSAMYFCASRAGGNTGELFFGEGSRLTVL.

To note about this clone: The same CDR3 also results from other DNA sequences found in this sample. The chain is built from TRBV19 and TRBJ1-1; perhaps TRBD1 as D (5 bases). The germline V gene has CDR1 LNHDA and CDR2 SQIVND (reference sequence). Trimming left V 4 bases short and J 1 base short, with 7 bases between. The CDR3 loop spans 13 amino acids. The CDR3 DNA sequence: TGTGCCAGTAGTACGACAGCGAACACTGAAGCTTTCTTT. Its translation: CASSTTANTEAFF.

The genes are TRBV23-1 and TRBJ2-7, with D perhaps TRBD2 (5 bases). TRBV23-1 is classed as an ORF, of uncertain function. Trimming pared 3 bases from V and 1 base from J, leaving 13 bases between. This CDR3 region has 15 residues. CDR3 sequence: CASSHPGRSSYEQYF. The CDR3 nucleotides are TGCGCCAGCAGTCATCCGGGGAGAAGTTCCTACGAGCAGTACTTC.

V and J are TRBV7-2 and TRBJ1-6; 7 bases agree with TRBD1. The CDR3 length is 16 residues. The V segment lost 1 base and the J segment 3 bases; nucleotides outside the gene matches: 3. Germline V gene lookup returns CDR1 SGHTA and CDR2 FQGNSA. CDR3 loop: CASSLVAGGYNSPLHF. The DNA for the CDR3 is TGTGCCAGCAGCTTAGTAGCAGGGGGCTATAATTCACCCCTCCACTTT.

This chain connects TRBV7-2 to TRBJ1-1, with 7 bases identical to TRBD1. Germline CDR1 and CDR2: SGHTA and FQGNSA. The CDR3 has 13 residues. The J segment lost 5 bases and the V segment lost 5 bases, leaving 5 bases of the junction unmatched. CDR3 DNA: TGTGCCAGCAGCCTTGAGGACAGGACTGAAGCTTTCTTT. Amino acids: CASSLEDRTEAFF.

The chain recombines TRBV2 with TRBJ2-7, with 7 positions matching TRBD1. The CDR3 length is 14 residues. From germline, CDR1 is SNHLY and CDR2 FYNNEI. Losses at the gene ends were 6 bases for V and 1 base for J; bases not matched to a gene: 6. The CDR3 bases are TGTGCCAGCAGAACAGGGGAGAAATCCTACGAGCAGTACTTC. Translating gives CASRTGEKSYEQYF. The full variable domain, completed using reference TRBV2 and TRBJ2-7, is EPEVTQTPSHQVTQMGQEVILRCVPISNHLYFYWYRQILGQKVEFLVSFYNNEISEKSEIFDDQFSVERPDGSNFTLKIRSTKLEDSAMYFCASRTGEKSYEQYFGPGTRLTVT.

The chain uses TRBV28 and TRBJ1-5; the D gene is possibly TRBD1 (6 bases). Trimming took 5 bases from V and 2 from J, leaving 13 bases between them. The CDR3 is made up of 15 amino acids. Germline lookup yields CDR1 MDHEN and CDR2 SYDVKM. CDR3 region: CASSPGGDGNQPQHF. The DNA of the CDR3 is TGTGCCAGCAGTCCGGGGGGCGACGGCAATCAGCCCCAGCATTTT.

The rearrangement uses TRBV7-2 and TRBJ2-7; no definite D call. Germline V lookup: CDR1 SGHTA, CDR2 FQGNSA. The V and J ends lost 0 bases and 2 bases respectively, with 11 bases between them. The CDR3 extends over 15 amino acids. CDR3 protein: CASSLAPVPPYEQYF. DNA of the CDR3: TGTGCCAGCAGCTTAGCCCCGGTTCCCCCCTACGAGCAGTACTTC.

CDR3 coding DNA: TGTGCCACCAGTATCAGCGGGGGCCACACAGATACGCAGTATTTT. Encoded protein: CATSISGGHTDTQYF. The J gene is TRBJ2-3, the V gene TRBV24-1, with 8 bases fitting TRBD2. The CDR3 runs to 15 residues. The V gene's germline CDR1 is KGHDR and CDR2 SFDVKD. V lost 6 bases, J lost 2 bases, and 6 bases stayed unmatched.

This clone occurred a few times. The rearrangement uses TRBV6-1 and TRBJ2-5; possibly TRBD1 for D (6 bases). V lost 7 bases to trimming and J lost 5 bases, with 20 bases between them. CDR3 length equals 15 residues. The germline CDR1 and CDR2 sequences are MNHNS and SASEGT. This CDR3 reads CASTLTGQFRETQYF. CDR3 bases: TGTGCCAGCACTCTCACCGGACAGTTTCGGGAGACCCAGTACTTC.

This chain links TRBV7-9 with TRBJ2-3; 13 nucleotides match TRBD2. CDR3 length equals 18 residues. Germline CDR1 reads SEHNR; CDR2 reads FQNEAQ (reference sequence). Trimming took 5 bases from V and 0 from J; bases not matched to a gene: 8. CDR3: CASSKGLAGAMSTDTQYF. CDR3 bases: TGTGCCAGCAGCAAAGGACTAGCGGGGGCCATGAGCACAGATACGCAGTATTTT.

This chain joins TRBV5-1 and TRBJ1-2, with 11 bases matching TRBD1. After removal of 4 bases from V and 8 bases from J, the junction contained 7 bases not matched to a gene. Germline V gene lookup returns CDR1 SGHRS and CDR2 YFSETQ. The CDR3 consists of 14 residues. The CDR3 DNA follows: TGCGCCAGCAGCCCTGGACAGGGGGCGAGAGGCTACACCTTC. Translated: CASSPGQGARGYTF. Full variable domain (outside the CDR3, taken from reference TRBV5-1 and TRBJ1-2): KAGVTQTPRYLIKTRGQQVTLSCSPISGHRSVSWYQQTPGQGLQFLFEYFSETQRNKGNFPGRFSGRQFSNSRSEMNVSTLELGDSALYLCASSPGQGARGYTFGSGTRLTVV.

The chain combines TRBV5-5 with TRBJ2-5, with 9 bases that match TRBD2. From germline, CDR1 is SGHKS and CDR2 YYEKEE (reference sequence). The CDR3 loop spans 15 amino acids. V dropped 2 bases and J dropped 4; count of bases not matched to a gene: 6. The CDR3 DNA is TGTGCCAGCAGCTTAGGTAGCGGGAGTGTAGAGACCCAGTACTTC. This sequence encodes CASSLGSGSVETQYF.

The chain carries TRBV19 and TRBJ1-6; D is possibly TRBD1 (6 bases). CDR1 is LNHDA, CDR2 SQIVND, per germline (reference sequence). V was pared by 5 bases and J by 10 bases, with 12 bases between. The CDR3 is made up of 13 amino acids. CDR3 protein: CASSVNRESPLHF. The DNA for the CDR3 is TGTGCCAGTAGTGTAAACAGGGAATCACCCCTCCACTTT.

V and J are TRBV7-2 and TRBJ1-1; 8 nucleotides line up with TRBD1. The CDR3 has 17 amino acids. CDR1 and CDR2 (germline): SGHTA, FQGNSA. V gave up 10 bases and J gave up 0 bases; unmatched junction bases: 16. CDR3 in amino acids: CATRFTAGQGMNTEAFF. In DNA form, the CDR3 reads TGTGCCACCAGATTTACCGCCGGACAGGGAATGAACACTGAAGCTTTCTTT.

The chain couples TRBV5-4 to TRBJ2-6; D possibly corresponds to TRBD1 (6 bases). V dropped 0 bases and J dropped 2 bases, with 15 bases sitting between them. CDR3 length equals 18 residues. CDR1 and CDR2 (germline): SGHNT, YYREEE (reference sequence). The CDR3 spells CASSLEGRGGPGANVLTF. DNA for the CDR3: TGTGCCAGCAGCTTGGAGGGCAGGGGTGGACCTGGGGCCAACGTCCTGACTTTC.